This T cell receptor (beta chain) comes out of a study of T cell changes during pregnancy in multiple sclerosis (dated by TCRdb to the late 2010s). About the full investigation: The study looked at changes in the T cell repertoire across pregnancy in women with multiple sclerosis.

The CDR3, from cysteine to phenylalanine, totals 17 residues. Only the CDR3 DNA is retained, 51 bases long and in frame from the first base. CDR1 MNHEY and CDR2 SMNVEV were looked up in the germline V gene (reference sequence). The junction shows trimming of 7 bases on V and 2 bases on J, plus 24 bases between the germline ends. This clone was observed a single time. The antigen this receptor binds is unknown. No base-level quality is on record; no much larger clone is a single base apart. The library was built by means of the immunoSEQ multiplex PCR assay. TCRdb carries this immuneACCESS record with in-frame sequences only. Its versions omit some clonotypes, under half of them owing to an unresolved V gene in the studies checked, with the rest unexplained. This sample comprises 40,000 to 45,000 clones, approximately 92% of them detected only once. The top ten hold approximately 0.5% of the sample.

The input for sequencing was CD4+ T cells from peripheral blood mononuclear cells, taken in the second trimester of pregnancy. This TCR derives from a female donor in good health, enrolled as a control in a pregnancy study. The sequence links TRBV27 to TRBJ2-7; no D segment can be confidently identified. The CDR3 region reads CASTPSRQRRFTYEQYF. The DNA is as follows: TGTGCCAGCACACCCAGCAGGCAGAGAAGATTCACCTACGAGCAGTACTTC.